These T cell receptor beta chains were read from a single sample in a study of blood T cell repertoires in COVID-19. Generated by immunoSEQ multiplex PCR, the TCRdb table keeps only in-frame clones and is missing some. The sample lists approximately 400,000 clones; more than 70% were seen once. Sequencing was carried out using PBMCs or T cells enriched from blood (not recorded which). These receptor sequences come from a woman under 30 who had recovered from COVID-19. Each CDR3 is given with its conserved first and last residue. The order of the fields is D gene, J gene, clone size, V gene, CDR3 DNA, CDR3 protein. A D gene is named only where the DNA matches it firmly. Clone size is shown for a subset of rows, as once, few, many or a class of expanded clone.

. TRBJ1-2 few TRBV5-3 TGTGCCAGAAGCCGAGACTATGGCTACACCTTC CARSRDYGYTF
. TRBJ2-7 . TRBV12-5 TGTGCTAGTGGCCCGTCAGGGGTTTCGGACGAGCAGTACTTC CASGPSGVSDEQYF
TRBD1 TRBJ1-2 many TRBV18 TGTGCCAGCTCACCTGCCGACAGGGGGGATGGCTACACCTTC CASSPADRGDGYTF
. TRBJ2-7 . TRBV19 TGTGCCAGTAGTGCGGGGCGAGGCTCCTACGAGCAGTACTTC CASSAGRGSYEQYF
TRBD1 TRBJ2-5 . TRBV5-1 TGCGCCAGCAGCTCGGACAGGGGCGTGGAGACCCAGTACTTC CASSSDRGVETQYF
TRBD1 TRBJ1-4 few TRBV19 TGTGCCAGTAGTACCGACAGGGGGACTAATGAAAAACTGTTTTTT CASSTDRGTNEKLFF
TRBD2 TRBJ2-7 . TRBV29-1 TGCAGCGTTGAAGGGACTAGCGGGGGAACCTACGAGCAGTACTTC CSVEGTSGGTYEQYF
TRBD1 TRBJ1-3 . TRBV7-9 TGTGCCAGCAGCTGGACAGGGGCCGGGAGAAACACCATATATTTT CASSWTGAGRNTIYF
. TRBJ1-5 . TRBV5-1 TGCGCCAGCAGCTTGTGGGGGCGCGGTCAGCCCCAGCATTTT CASSLWGRGQPQHF
. TRBJ1-5 . TRBV19 TGTGCCAGTAGTATGGGTCAGGTCGCCAATCAGCCCCAGCATTTT CASSMGQVANQPQHF
. TRBJ1-4 once TRBV5-1 TGCGCCAGCAGCTTGTCACTGAGAGGGAATGAAAAACTGTTTTTT CASSLSLRGNEKLFF
TRBD1 TRBJ1-2 . TRBV12-5 TGTGCTAGTGGTTTGGGTCAGGGGGCGGGCTATGGCTACACCTTC CASGLGQGAGYGYTF
TRBD1 TRBJ2-7 . TRBV7-8 TGTGCCAGCAGCTTCCGACAGGGTCATCCCTACGAGCAGTACTTC CASSFRQGHPYEQYF
TRBD1 TRBJ1-5 . TRBV7-2 TGTGCCAGCAGCTCGGGACAGGGTAACAATCAGCCCCAGCATTTT CASSSGQGNNQPQHF